Within the sample, the clone carrying this T cell receptor beta chain is large. This specimen belongs to a study of patients and donors after allogeneic stem cell transplantation. TCRdb recomputed calls from the RT-PCR reads with MiXCR, one row per CDR3 protein. Here the sample spans approximately 2,000 distinct CDR3 sequences, about 1.5% being singletons. Germline values: CDR1 DFQATT, CDR2 SNEGSKA (reference sequence). Trimming cost V 1 base and J 0 bases, with 4 bases left between them. This CDR3 region has 12 residues. Sequenced material: blood, either unsorted or a sorted T cell fraction (not recorded which). The receptor was isolated from a human donor who was either an allogeneic HSCT recipient or a stem cell or donor lymphocyte infusion donor (not recorded which). It is not recorded whose cells these are; they may come from a transplant donor. This chain links TRBV20-1 with TRBJ2-7; D is ambiguous. The CDR3 loop is CSARGNSYEQYV. CDR3 bases: TGCAGTGCTAGAGGCAACTCCTACGAGCAGTACGTC.